One sample yielded the 25 T cell receptor beta chains listed below, sequenced in a study of cytomegalovirus exposure and HLA in healthy donors. PCR used 60 Vbeta primers and 13 Jbeta primers. Generated by immunoSEQ multiplex PCR, the TCRdb table keeps only in-frame clones and is missing some. The top ten clones hold 20% of a sample with 95,000 to 150,000 clones, 75% to 90% of them seen once. Sequenced material: PBMCs. These receptors were collected from a man between 18 and 29 years old in good health and CMV-seropositive.

The chain has TRBV9 and TRBJ2-7, with TRBD2 identical over 10 bases. Germline-derived CDR1 and CDR2 are SGDLS and YYNGEE. This CDR3 has 21 amino acids. The V and J ends lost 0 bases and 5 bases, in that order; junction bases with no gene match: 23. CDR3 residues: CASSVAPGRTSGLPTLHEQYF. Here the CDR3 DNA reads TGTGCCAGCAGCGTAGCCCCAGGTAGGACTAGCGGACTACCGACTCTGCACGAGCAGTACTTC.

The chain uses TRBV14 and TRBJ1-3; D call uncertain. The CDR3 consists of 13 residues. The V gene's germline CDR1 is SGHDN and CDR2 FVKESK. Trimming took 4 bases from V and 4 from J, leaving 8 bases between them. CDR3 amino acids: CASSPSTGNTIYF. The DNA for the CDR3 is TGTGCCAGCAGCCCCTCAACAGGAAACACCATATATTTT.

The chain has TRBV19 and TRBJ1-1; unclear D gene. The germline CDR1 and CDR2 sequences are LNHDA and SQIVND (reference sequence). This CDR3 comprises 12 residues. Trimming took 7 bases from V and 6 from J, leaving 12 bases between them. The CDR3 protein is CASISQRSEAFF. CDR3 DNA sequence: TGTGCCAGTATCAGCCAGCGTTCTGAAGCTTTCTTT.

This clone turned up a few times. This chain joins TRBV10-2 and TRBJ1-1; D gene ambiguous. The CDR3 has 13 amino acids. V was pared by 7 bases and J by 3 bases, with 12 bases between. Per germline, CDR1 WSHSY and CDR2 SAAADI. The CDR3 coding sequence is TGCGCCAGCATGGGAGCGCGTGACACTGAAGCTTTCTTT. Amino acids: CASMGARDTEAFF.

This chain uses TRBV19 with TRBJ1-4, with a tentative D call TRBD1 (5 bases). The CDR3 has 13 residues. The germline V and J ends were trimmed by 3 bases and 3 bases, with 5 bases remaining between them. Germline V CDR1 and CDR2: LNHDA, SQIVND (reference sequence). The CDR3 bases are TGTGCCAGTAGTATGGGGCCTAATGAAAAACTGTTTTTT. Encoded protein: CASSMGPNEKLFF.

The chain recombines TRBV30 with TRBJ1-1; the match to TRBD1 covers 9 bases. Germline values: CDR1 GTSNPN, CDR2 SVGIG (reference sequence). V dropped 5 bases and J dropped 8; count of bases not matched to a gene: 12. CDR3 length: 14 residues. CDR3 sequence (DNA): TGTGCCTGGGCTGTCGGGACAGGGAACGTGGAAGCTTTCTTT. Its protein is CAWAVGTGNVEAFF.

This chain joins TRBV9 and TRBJ2-3; 7 bases fit TRBD2. The germline V gene encodes CDR1 SGDLS and CDR2 YYNGEE. The CDR3 is 15 residues long. V trimming: 3 bases; J trimming: 0 bases; junction bases outside the gene matches: 4. CDR3 amino acids: CASSAVTSSTDTQYF. The CDR3 region has the DNA TGTGCCAGCAGCGCAGTGACTAGCAGCACAGATACGCAGTATTTT.

The V call is TRBV19, the J call TRBJ2-1; a possible D gene is TRBD2 (6 bases). Trimming took off 2 bases at V and 8 bases at J, with 10 bases between the two ends. CDR3 size: 13 residues. The V gene's germline CDR1 is LNHDA and CDR2 SQIVND (reference sequence). This CDR3 reads CASSIRWRDEQFF. Written as DNA, the CDR3 is TGTGCCAGTAGTATAAGGTGGAGGGATGAGCAGTTCTTC.

This clone turned up a few times. The chain carries TRBV7-3 and TRBJ2-1; D is ambiguous. V shed 1 base and J shed 2 bases, with 9 bases lying between them. The CDR3 loop spans 15 amino acids. Per germline, CDR1 SGHTA and CDR2 FQGTGA. CDR3 loop: CASSLRQGAYNEQFF. The CDR3 DNA is TGTGCCAGCAGCTTAAGGCAAGGAGCCTACAATGAGCAGTTCTTC.

In nucleotides, the CDR3 is TGTGCCAGCAGCCGACAGACAGGTTTGAGCGAGCAGTACTTC. It translates to CASSRQTGLSEQYF. The chain links TRBV7-6 to TRBJ2-7; TRBD1 is a possible D gene (6 bases). This CDR3 has 14 residues. V was pared by 5 bases and J by 6 bases, with 17 bases between. Germline values: CDR1 SGHVS, CDR2 FNYEAQ.

The rearrangement uses TRBV28 and TRBJ2-3; possibly TRBD2 for D (7 bases). CDR3 length: 15 residues. V shed 2 bases and J shed 3 bases, with 12 bases lying between them. From germline, CDR1 is MDHEN and CDR2 SYDVKM. Here the CDR3 reads CASSLPGGDTDTQYF. The CDR3 region has the DNA TGTGCCAGCAGTTTACCGGGGGGCGATACAGATACGCAGTATTTT.

This clone was picked up one time. The J gene is TRBJ2-7, the V gene TRBV7-6; a possible D gene is TRBD2 (5 bases). Per germline, CDR1 SGHVS and CDR2 FNYEAQ. V gave up 1 base and J gave up 7 bases, with 8 bases separating them. The CDR3 is 12 amino acids. CDR3 in amino acids: CASSLVRGEQYF. The CDR3 nucleotides are TGTGCCAGCAGCTTAGTCCGAGGGGAGCAGTACTTC.

The chain recombines TRBV6-5 with TRBJ2-1; no reliable D call. V lost 8 bases, J lost 6 bases, and 11 bases lay in between. The length of the CDR3 is 12 residues. Per germline, CDR1 MNHEY and CDR2 SVGAGI. This CDR3 is CASQAGFNEQFF. CDR3 nucleotide sequence: TGTGCCAGCCAAGCAGGTTTCAATGAGCAGTTCTTC.

The chain uses TRBV11-1 and TRBJ1-1; TRBD1 matches at 7 bases. Germline-derived CDR1 and CDR2 are SGHAT and FQDESV (reference sequence). The V gene end was trimmed by 1 base and the J gene end by 4 bases; junction bases not matched to a gene: 9. This CDR3 contains 16 residues. The CDR3 nucleotides are TGTGCCAGCAGCTTAGGAGGCGGGAGGGGGCCCACTGAAGCTTTCTTT. Protein: CASSLGGGRGPTEAFF.

This clone was counted only a few times. Other DNA sequences in this sample translate to the same CDR3. This chain uses TRBV7-3 with TRBJ2-2; 8 bases match TRBD2. This CDR3 comprises 15 residues. V shed 2 bases, J shed 5 bases, and the junction held 4 bases outside the gene matches. Germline CDR1 SGHTA, CDR2 FQGTGA. CDR3 nucleotide sequence: TGTGCCAGCAGCTTACGGGGGGGCGGAACCGGGGAGCTGTTTTTT. Encoded protein: CASSLRGGGTGELFF.

The rearrangement links TRBV2 to TRBJ2-1; no firm D call. Germline values: CDR1 SNHLY, CDR2 FYNNEI. The CDR3 contains 15 residues. Trimming stripped 1 base from V and 0 bases from J, with 7 bases between. The CDR3 is CASSEGQISYNEQFF. CDR3 DNA: TGTGCCAGCAGTGAAGGGCAGATCTCCTACAATGAGCAGTTCTTC.

This clone was recorded only once. The chain combines TRBV13 with TRBJ1-6; 7 bases fit TRBD1. Germline CDR1 and CDR2: PRHDT and FYEKMQ (reference sequence). This CDR3 spans 21 amino acids. V lost 4 bases to trimming and J lost 6 bases; unmatched junction nucleotides: 24. This CDR3 is CASSSRGPRPGQLYLNSPLHF. In DNA form, the CDR3 reads TGTGCCAGCAGCTCTAGAGGCCCCCGCCCGGGACAGCTATATCTTAATTCACCCCTCCACTTT.

The rearrangement links TRBV16 to TRBJ1-1; D ambiguous. V was clipped by 5 bases and J by 6 bases, with 13 bases between them. The CDR3 consists of 13 residues. Germline CDR1 reads KGHSY; CDR2 reads FQNENV. The CDR3 DNA sequence: TGTGCCAGCAGCTCGACATCAGCCTCTGAAGCTTTCTTT. Amino acids: CASSSTSASEAFF. The whole variable domain, remainder taken from reference TRBV16 and TRBJ1-1, is GEEVAQTPKHLVRGEGQKAKLYCAPIKGHSYVFWYQQVLKNEFKFLISFQNENVFDETGMPKERFSAKCLPNSPCSLEIQATKLEDSAVYFCASSSTSASEAFFGQGTRLTVV.

The rearrangement links TRBV5-4 to TRBJ2-7; D unresolved. There are 17 residues in the CDR3. The germline CDR1 and CDR2 sequences are SGHNT and YYREEE (reference sequence). Trimming left V 6 bases short and J 0 bases short, with 22 bases between. CDR3 loop: CASNTKVGLITSYEQYF. CDR3 nucleotide sequence: TGTGCCAGCAACACTAAGGTAGGCCTCATCACCTCCTACGAGCAGTACTTC.

V and J are TRBV30 and TRBJ2-1, with TRBD2 matching over 9 bases. J was trimmed by 9 bases and V by 3 bases; bases with no gene match: 27. Per the germline V gene, CDR1 is GTSNPN and CDR2 is SVGIG (reference sequence). CDR3 length equals 20 residues. The CDR3 sequence is CAWSSPPGAGGGGWAGEQFF. The CDR3 coding sequence is TGTGCCTGGAGCTCCCCCCCCGGAGCGGGGGGCGGAGGTTGGGCGGGTGAGCAGTTCTTC.

The chain recombines TRBV9 with TRBJ2-1; no clear D gene. The CDR3 is 16 residues long. Germline V lookup: CDR1 SGDLS, CDR2 YYNGEE. Trimming cost V 1 base and J 3 bases, with 14 bases left between them. DNA of the CDR3: TGTGCCAGCAGCGTAAGTTCGCGCGGTGACTACAATGAGCAGTTCTTC. It encodes CASSVSSRGDYNEQFF. Variable domain in full (rest from reference TRBV9 and TRBJ2-1): DSGVTQTPKHLITATGQRVTLRCSPRSGDLSVYWYQQSLDQGLQFLIQYYNGEERAKGNILERFSAQQFPDLHSELNLSSLELGDSALYFCASSVSSRGDYNEQFFGPGTRLTVL.

In this sample, this clone turned up once. The chain joins TRBV2 to TRBJ1-6; no clear D. Germline-derived CDR1 and CDR2 are SNHLY and FYNNEI. The CDR3 totals 14 residues. V lost 4 bases to trimming and J lost 10 bases, with 14 bases between them. The CDR3 loop reads CASSADWGGSPLHF. The CDR3 nucleotides read TGTGCCAGCAGTGCCGATTGGGGAGGCTCACCCCTCCACTTT.

This chain joins TRBV9 and TRBJ2-2; TRBD2 agrees at 12 bases. Germline V CDR1 and CDR2: SGDLS, YYNGEE. V gave up 3 bases and J gave up 1 base; unmatched junction bases: 7. The CDR3 is made up of 18 amino acids. The CDR3 bases are TGTGCCAGCAGCGGACCGGGACTAGCGGGTGTGAACACCGGGGAGCTGTTTTTT. It codes for CASSGPGLAGVNTGELFF.

The V call is TRBV6-1, the J call TRBJ1-4; TRBD1 might be the D (6 bases). The ends were cut back, 3 bases at V and 5 bases at J, with 10 bases in the middle. Germline CDR1 MNHNS, CDR2 SASEGT. The CDR3 length is 14 residues. In DNA, the CDR3 is TGTGCCAGCAGTGAGCGGGGGGCAAATGAAAAACTGTTTTTT. It is translated as CASSERGANEKLFF.

The chain employs TRBV28 and TRBJ2-3; D is ambiguous. The CDR3 contains 12 residues. Per the germline V gene, CDR1 is MDHEN and CDR2 is SYDVKM. The V end was cut by 4 bases, the J end by 2 bases, with 4 bases between. CDR3 residues: CASSSHTDTQYF. Here the CDR3 DNA reads TGTGCCAGCAGTTCCCACACAGATACGCAGTATTTT.